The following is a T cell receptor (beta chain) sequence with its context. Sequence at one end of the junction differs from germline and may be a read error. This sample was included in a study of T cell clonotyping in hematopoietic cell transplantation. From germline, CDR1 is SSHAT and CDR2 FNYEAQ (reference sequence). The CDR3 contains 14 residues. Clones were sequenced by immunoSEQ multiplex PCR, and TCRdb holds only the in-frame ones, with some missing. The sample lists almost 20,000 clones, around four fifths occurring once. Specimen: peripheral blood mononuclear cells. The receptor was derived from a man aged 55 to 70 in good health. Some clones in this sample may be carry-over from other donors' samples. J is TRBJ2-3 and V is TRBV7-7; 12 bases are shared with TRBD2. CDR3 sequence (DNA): TGTGCTAGCAGCAAGGGACTAGCGGGAGATACGCAGTATTTT. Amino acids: CASSKGLAGDTQYF.